The rows below give T cell receptor beta chains drawn from one sample of a study of identical twins. One entry per CDR3 protein, called by TCRdb with MiXCR from the 5' RACE reads. The profile shows 690,000 or so distinct CDR3 sequences, around 8.3% of them singletons. These data were also reused for a study on yellow fever vaccine responses in identical twins.

The sequencing sample was made of PBMCs. The source of these receptors is a young woman in good health. The CDR3 runs from the conserved cysteine through the conserved F or W. Fields, in order: D gene, clone size, V gene, J gene, CDR3 protein, CDR3 DNA. A D gene is named only where the DNA matches it firmly. The size field is filled for only some rows; it gives once, few, many or a size class.

>NA|few|TRBV30|TRBJ1-5
CAWNLRGENNQPQHF
TGTGCCTGGAATCTTAGGGGGGAGAACAATCAGCCCCAGCATTTT
>NA|many|TRBV7-9|TRBJ2-1
CASSRRYNEQFF
TGTGCCAGCAGCAGAAGGTACAATGAGCAGTTCTTC
>TRBD2|NA|TRBV3-1|TRBJ2-7
CASSLTSGNVEQYF
TGTGCCAGCAGCCTGACTAGCGGGAACGTCGAGCAGTACTTC
>TRBD1|few|TRBV20-1|TRBJ2-7
CSANTGTGYEQYF
TGCAGTGCTAACACCGGGACAGGGTACGAGCAGTACTTC
>TRBD1|few|TRBV25-1|TRBJ1-3
CASTQTGGGGNTIYF
TGTGCCAGCACCCAGACAGGGGGAGGTGGAAACACCATATATTTT
>TRBD1|many|TRBV12-3/TRBV12-4|TRBJ2-7
CASSLGDSRGHEQYF
TGTGCCAGCAGTTTAGGGGACAGCCGTGGGCACGAGCAGTACTTC
>NA|few|TRBV30|TRBJ2-1
CAWSSRDSYNEQFF
TGTGCCTGGAGCTCTAGGGACTCCTACAATGAGCAGTTCTTC
>TRBD1|many|TRBV5-1|TRBJ2-5
CASKRRTGEETQYF
TGCGCCAGCAAAAGGCGGACAGGGGAAGAGACCCAGTACTTC
>TRBD1|few|TRBV2|TRBJ1-6
CASSAGGGLGAPLHF
TGTGCCAGCAGTGCAGGGGGAGGATTGGGGGCACCCCTCCACTTT
>NA|many|TRBV6-2/TRBV6-3|TRBJ1-1
CASSYSAGAGTEAFF
TGTGCCAGCAGTTACTCCGCCGGGGCGGGCACTGAAGCTTTCTTT
>TRBD1|few|TRBV29-1|TRBJ2-7
CSVEGTGEAPYEQYF
TGCAGCGTTGAAGGGACAGGCGAAGCCCCCTACGAGCAGTACTTC
>NA|many|TRBV29-1|TRBJ1-1
CSVGRMNTEAFF
TGCAGCGTTGGGCGTATGAACACTGAAGCTTTCTTT
>NA|NA|TRBV10-3|TRBJ2-2
CAIRSPGAGTNTGELFF
TGTGCCATCAGATCACCTGGGGCGGGTACGAACACCGGGGAGCTGTTTTTT
>TRBD1|NA|TRBV7-7|TRBJ2-1
CASSPGTDYNEQFF
TGTGCTAGCAGCCCGGGGACAGATTACAATGAGCAGTTCTTC
>TRBD1|few|TRBV6-1|TRBJ2-1
CATSKTGTGINEQFF
TGTGCCACCTCAAAAACCGGGACAGGTATAAATGAGCAGTTCTTC
>NA|few|TRBV6-5|TRBJ2-7
CASSYSGTLDEQYF
TGTGCCAGCAGTTACTCTGGGACCTTGGACGAGCAGTACTTC
>NA|few|TRBV14|TRBJ2-7
CASSHFTYEQYF
TGTGCCAGCAGCCACTTCACCTACGAGCAGTACTTC
>NA|NA|TRBV28|TRBJ1-5
CASSPYREGPQPQHF
TGTGCCAGCAGTCCATACAGGGAGGGCCCACAGCCCCAGCATTTT
>TRBD2|many|TRBV10-2|TRBJ2-5
CASSESKPGLAGGETQYF
TGCGCCAGCAGTGAGTCCAAACCGGGACTAGCGGGAGGAGAGACCCAGTACTTC
>TRBD2|many|TRBV7-9|TRBJ2-1
CASSLGTSGKFF
TGTGCCAGCAGCTTAGGGACTAGCGGGAAGTTCTTC
>TRBD2|few|TRBV20-1|TRBJ2-7
CSASRLAGGDGEQYF
TGCAGTGCTAGCCGACTAGCGGGGGGTGATGGGGAGCAGTACTTC
>NA|many|TRBV6-4|TRBJ2-2
CASSDGRNTGELFF
TGTGCCAGCAGTGACGGGCGGAACACCGGGGAGCTGTTTTTT
>NA|many|TRBV20-1|TRBJ2-5
CSAFPGGQETQYF
TGCAGTGCTTTCCCCGGAGGCCAAGAGACCCAGTACTTC
>TRBD2|NA|TRBV7-2|TRBJ2-2
CASGLVVSGELFF
TGTGCCTCGGGACTAGTAGTGTCCGGGGAGCTGTTTTTT
>TRBD1|NA|TRBV10-3|TRBJ1-3
CAIRPTGASGNTIYF
TGTGCCATCAGACCTACAGGGGCCTCTGGAAACACCATATATTTT